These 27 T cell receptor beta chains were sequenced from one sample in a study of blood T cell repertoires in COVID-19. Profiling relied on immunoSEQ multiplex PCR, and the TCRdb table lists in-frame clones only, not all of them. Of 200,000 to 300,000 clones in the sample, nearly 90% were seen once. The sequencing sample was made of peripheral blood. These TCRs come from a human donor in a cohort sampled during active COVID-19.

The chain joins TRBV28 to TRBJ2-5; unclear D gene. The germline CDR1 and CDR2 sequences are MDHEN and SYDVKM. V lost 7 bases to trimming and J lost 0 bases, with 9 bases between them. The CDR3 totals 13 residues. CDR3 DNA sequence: TGTGCCAGCACACAAGCGAACCAAGAGACCCAGTACTTC. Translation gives CASTQANQETQYF.

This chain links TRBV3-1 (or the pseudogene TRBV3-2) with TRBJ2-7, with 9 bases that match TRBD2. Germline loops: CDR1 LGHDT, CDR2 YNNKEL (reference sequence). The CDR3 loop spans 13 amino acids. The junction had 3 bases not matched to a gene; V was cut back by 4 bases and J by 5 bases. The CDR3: CASSRTSVNEQYF. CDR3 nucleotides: TGTGCCAGCAGCCGGACTAGCGTGAACGAGCAGTACTTC.

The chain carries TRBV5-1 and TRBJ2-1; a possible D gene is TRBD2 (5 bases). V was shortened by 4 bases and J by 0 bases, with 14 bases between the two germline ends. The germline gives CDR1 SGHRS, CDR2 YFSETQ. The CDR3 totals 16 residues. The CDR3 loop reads CASSPPGKSSYNEQFF. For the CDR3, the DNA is TGCGCCAGCAGCCCACCGGGGAAGAGCTCCTACAATGAGCAGTTCTTC. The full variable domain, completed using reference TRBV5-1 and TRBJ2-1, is KAGVTQTPRYLIKTRGQQVTLSCSPISGHRSVSWYQQTPGQGLQFLFEYFSETQRNKGNFPGRFSGRQFSNSRSEMNVSTLELGDSALYLCASSPPGKSSYNEQFFGPGTRLTVL.

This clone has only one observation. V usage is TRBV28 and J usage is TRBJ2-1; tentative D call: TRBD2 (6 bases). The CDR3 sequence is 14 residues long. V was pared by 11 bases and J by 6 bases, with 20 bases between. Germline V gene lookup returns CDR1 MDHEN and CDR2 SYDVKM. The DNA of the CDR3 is TGTGCCGCAAGCCCGGTAGCGGCGCGCAATGAGCAGTTCTTC. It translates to CAASPVAARNEQFF.

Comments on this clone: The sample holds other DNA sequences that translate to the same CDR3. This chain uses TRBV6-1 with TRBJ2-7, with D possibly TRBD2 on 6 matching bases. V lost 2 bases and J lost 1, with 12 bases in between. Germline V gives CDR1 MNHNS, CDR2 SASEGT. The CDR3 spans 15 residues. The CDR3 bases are TGTGCCAGCAGTGAAAGGCTAGCGCTATCCTACGAGCAGTACTTC. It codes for CASSERLALSYEQYF.

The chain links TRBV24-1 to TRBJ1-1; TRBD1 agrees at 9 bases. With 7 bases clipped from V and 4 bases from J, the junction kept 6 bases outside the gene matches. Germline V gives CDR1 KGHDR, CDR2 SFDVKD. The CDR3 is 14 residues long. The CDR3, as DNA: TGTGCCACCAGGGGACAGGGTCCGGGCACTGAAGCTTTCTTT. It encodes CATRGQGPGTEAFF.

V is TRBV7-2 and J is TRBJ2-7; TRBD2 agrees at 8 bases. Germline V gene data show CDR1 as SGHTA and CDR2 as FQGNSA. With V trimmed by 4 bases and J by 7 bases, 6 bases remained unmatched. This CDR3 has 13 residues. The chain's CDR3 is CASSSGRVGEQYF. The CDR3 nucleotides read TGTGCCAGCAGCTCCGGGAGGGTGGGTGAGCAGTACTTC.

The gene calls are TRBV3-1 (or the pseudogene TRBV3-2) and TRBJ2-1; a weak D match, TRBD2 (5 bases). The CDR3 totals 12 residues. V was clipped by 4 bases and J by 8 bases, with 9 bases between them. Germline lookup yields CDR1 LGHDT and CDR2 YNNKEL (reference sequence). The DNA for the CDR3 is TGTGCCAGCAGCCCTTTCGGGGATGAGCAGTTCTTC. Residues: CASSPFGDEQFF.

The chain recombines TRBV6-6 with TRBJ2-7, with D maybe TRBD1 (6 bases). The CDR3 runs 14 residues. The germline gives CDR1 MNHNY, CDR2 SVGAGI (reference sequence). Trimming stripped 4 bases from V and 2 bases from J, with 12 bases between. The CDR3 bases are TGTGCCAGCAGTTTGTTGACAGGTACCTACGAGCAGTACTTC. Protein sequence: CASSLLTGTYEQYF.

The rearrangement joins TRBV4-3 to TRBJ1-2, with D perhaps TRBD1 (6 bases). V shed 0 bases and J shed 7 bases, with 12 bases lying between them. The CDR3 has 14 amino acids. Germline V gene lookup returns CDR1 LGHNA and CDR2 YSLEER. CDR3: CASSQDAGAVGYTF. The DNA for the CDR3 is TGCGCCAGCAGCCAAGACGCGGGGGCAGTTGGCTACACCTTC.

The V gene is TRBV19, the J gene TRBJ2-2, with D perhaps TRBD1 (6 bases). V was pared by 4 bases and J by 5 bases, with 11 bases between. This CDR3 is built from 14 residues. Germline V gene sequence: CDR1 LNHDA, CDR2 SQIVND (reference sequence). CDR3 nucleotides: TGTGCCAGTAGTACCGCCGGGACAACCGGGGAGCTGTTTTTT. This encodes CASSTAGTTGELFF.

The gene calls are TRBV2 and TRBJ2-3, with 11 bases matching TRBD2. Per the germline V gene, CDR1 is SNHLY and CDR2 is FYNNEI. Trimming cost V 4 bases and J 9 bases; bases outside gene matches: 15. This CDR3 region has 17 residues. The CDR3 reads CASSVWASGGPRETQYF. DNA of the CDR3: TGTGCCAGCAGTGTTTGGGCTAGCGGGGGGCCCCGGGAGACGCAGTATTTT.

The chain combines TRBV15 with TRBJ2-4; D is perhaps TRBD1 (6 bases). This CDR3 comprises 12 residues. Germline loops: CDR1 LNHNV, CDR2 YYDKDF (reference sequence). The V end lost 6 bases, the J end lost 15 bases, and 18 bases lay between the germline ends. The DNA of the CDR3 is TGTGCCACCAGTAAGGGAAGACAGGAACCGTACTTC. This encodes CATSKGRQEPYF.

This chain's CDR3 is CASSYSRGRNTEAFF. In DNA form, the CDR3 reads TGTGCCAGCAGTTACTCGCGGGGGAGGAACACTGAAGCTTTCTTT. The J gene is TRBJ1-1, the V gene TRBV6-5, with a tentative D call TRBD1 (5 bases). The CDR3 has 15 amino acids. CDR1 is MNHEY, CDR2 SVGAGI, per germline. With 0 bases removed from V and 1 base from J, the gap between germline ends came to 9 bases.

The CDR3 loop reads CASSYPRDRGSYEQYF. CDR3 nucleotides: TGTGCCAGCAGTTACCCGAGGGACAGGGGCTCCTACGAGCAGTACTTC. V gene TRBV6-2 or TRBV6-3 combines with J gene TRBJ2-7, with 10 bases aligning to TRBD1. The length of the CDR3 is 16 residues. Germline trimming cut 2 bases from V and 0 bases from J; bases unmatched to any gene: 4. The germline gives CDR1 MNHEY, CDR2 SVGEGT.

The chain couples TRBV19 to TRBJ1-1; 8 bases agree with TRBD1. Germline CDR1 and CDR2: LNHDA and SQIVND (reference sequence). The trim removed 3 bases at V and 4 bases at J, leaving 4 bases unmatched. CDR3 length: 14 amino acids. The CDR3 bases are TGTGCCAGTAGTATCCCCACAGGGGGCACTGAAGCTTTCTTT. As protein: CASSIPTGGTEAFF.

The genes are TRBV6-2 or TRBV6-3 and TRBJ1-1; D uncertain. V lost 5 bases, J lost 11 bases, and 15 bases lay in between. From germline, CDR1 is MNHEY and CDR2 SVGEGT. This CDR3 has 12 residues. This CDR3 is CASSGKQMMAFF. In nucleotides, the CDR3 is TGTGCCAGCAGTGGCAAACAGATGATGGCTTTCTTT.

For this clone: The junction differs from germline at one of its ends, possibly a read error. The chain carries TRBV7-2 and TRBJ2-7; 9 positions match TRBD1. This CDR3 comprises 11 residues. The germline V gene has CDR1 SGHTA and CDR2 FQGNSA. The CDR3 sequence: CASSLGGDRDF. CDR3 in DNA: TGTGCCAGCAGCTTAGGGGGGGACAGGGACTTC.

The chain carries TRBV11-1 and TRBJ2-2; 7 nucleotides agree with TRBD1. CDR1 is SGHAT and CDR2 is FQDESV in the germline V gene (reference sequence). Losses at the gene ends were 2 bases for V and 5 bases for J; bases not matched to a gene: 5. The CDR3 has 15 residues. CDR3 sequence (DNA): TGTGCCAGCAGCTTACTACAGGGGAATACCGGGGAGCTGTTTTTT. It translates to CASSLLQGNTGELFF.

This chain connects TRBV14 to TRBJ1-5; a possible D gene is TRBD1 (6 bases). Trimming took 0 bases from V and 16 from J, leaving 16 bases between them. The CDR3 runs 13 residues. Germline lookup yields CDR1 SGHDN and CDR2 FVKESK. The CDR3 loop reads CASSQERDTSFHF. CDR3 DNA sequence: TGTGCCAGCAGCCAAGAGAGGGACACTTCATTCCATTTT.

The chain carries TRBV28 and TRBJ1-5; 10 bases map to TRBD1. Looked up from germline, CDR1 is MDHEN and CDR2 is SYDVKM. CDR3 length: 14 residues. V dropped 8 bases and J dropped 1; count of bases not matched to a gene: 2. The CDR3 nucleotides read TGTGCCAGCGGACAGGGGGGGAGCAATCAGCCCCAGCATTTT. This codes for CASGQGGSNQPQHF.

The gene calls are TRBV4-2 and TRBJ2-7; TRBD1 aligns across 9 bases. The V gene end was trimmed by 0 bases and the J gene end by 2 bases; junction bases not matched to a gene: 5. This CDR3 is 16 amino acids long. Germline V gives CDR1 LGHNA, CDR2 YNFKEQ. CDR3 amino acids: CASSQDRGTGPYEQYF. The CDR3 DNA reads TGTGCCAGCAGCCAAGATAGGGGGACAGGGCCCTACGAGCAGTACTTC.

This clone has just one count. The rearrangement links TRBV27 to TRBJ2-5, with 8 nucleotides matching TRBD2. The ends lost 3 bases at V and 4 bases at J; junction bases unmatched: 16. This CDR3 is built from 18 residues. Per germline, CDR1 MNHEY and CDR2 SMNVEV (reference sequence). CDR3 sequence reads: CASSFHHGSGGPPETQYF. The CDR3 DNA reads TGTGCCAGCAGTTTTCATCACGGCTCGGGGGGGCCCCCAGAGACCCAGTACTTC.

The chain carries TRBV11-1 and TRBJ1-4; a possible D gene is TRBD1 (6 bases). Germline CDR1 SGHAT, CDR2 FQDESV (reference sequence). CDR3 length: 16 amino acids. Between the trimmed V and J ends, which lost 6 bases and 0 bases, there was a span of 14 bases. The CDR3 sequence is CASSFDRLATNEKLFF. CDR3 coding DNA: TGTGCCAGCAGTTTCGACAGGCTTGCAACTAATGAAAAACTGTTTTTT.

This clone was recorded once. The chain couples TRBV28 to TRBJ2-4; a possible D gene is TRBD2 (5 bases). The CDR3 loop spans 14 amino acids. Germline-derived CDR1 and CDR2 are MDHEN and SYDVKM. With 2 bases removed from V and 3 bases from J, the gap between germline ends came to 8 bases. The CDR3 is CASSLAGNKNIQYF. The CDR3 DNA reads TGTGCCAGCAGTTTAGCGGGCAACAAAAACATTCAGTACTTC.

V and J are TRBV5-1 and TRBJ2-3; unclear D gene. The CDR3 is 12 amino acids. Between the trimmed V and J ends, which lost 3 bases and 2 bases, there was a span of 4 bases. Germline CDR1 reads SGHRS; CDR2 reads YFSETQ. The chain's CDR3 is CASSSNTDTQYF. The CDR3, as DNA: TGCGCCAGCAGCTCTAACACAGATACGCAGTATTTT.

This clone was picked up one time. CDR3 sequence reads: CASSRGTGVYEQYF. The CDR3 DNA is TGTGCCAGCAGCCGCGGGACAGGGGTCTACGAGCAGTACTTC. The V gene is TRBV14, the J gene TRBJ2-7; 10 bases fit TRBD1. CDR1 and CDR2 (germline): SGHDN, FVKESK. The CDR3 has 14 amino acids. The ends lost 4 bases at V and 3 bases at J; junction bases unmatched: 3.